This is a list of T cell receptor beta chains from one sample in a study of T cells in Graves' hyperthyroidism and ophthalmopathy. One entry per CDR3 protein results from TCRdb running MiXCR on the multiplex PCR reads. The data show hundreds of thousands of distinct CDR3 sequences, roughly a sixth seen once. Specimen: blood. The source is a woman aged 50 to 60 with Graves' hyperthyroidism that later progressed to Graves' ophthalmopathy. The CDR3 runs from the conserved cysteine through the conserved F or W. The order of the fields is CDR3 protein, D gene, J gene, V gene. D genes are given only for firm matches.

CDR3: CASSLYGYRGRIDTQYF
D: TRBD1
J: TRBJ2-3
V: TRBV11-2

CDR3: CASGVGSGNTGELFF
D: -
J: TRBJ2-2
V: TRBV12-5

CDR3: CASSPARGANVLTF
D: -
J: TRBJ2-6
V: TRBV12-3/TRBV12-4

CDR3: CASSLEGALGQPQHF
D: TRBD1
J: TRBJ1-5
V: TRBV7-9

CDR3: CASSEAYLSVAGELFF
D: -
J: TRBJ2-2
V: TRBV2

CDR3: CASSLPTGANTDTQYF
D: TRBD1
J: TRBJ2-3
V: TRBV5-4

CDR3: CASSALLTGANTGELFF
D: TRBD1
J: TRBJ2-2
V: TRBV9

CDR3: CSVYRDSGEQYF
D: TRBD1
J: TRBJ2-7
V: TRBV29-1

CDR3: CASRPGTGNSNQPQHF
D: TRBD1
J: TRBJ1-5
V: TRBV12-3/TRBV12-4

CDR3: CASSRGGSGAGELFF
D: -
J: TRBJ2-2
V: TRBV19

CDR3: CASSSSRDMTIPLHF
D: -
J: TRBJ1-6
V: TRBV7-9

CDR3: CASSLGGGDNGKLFF
D: -
J: TRBJ1-4
V: TRBV7-6

CDR3: CASSLGSPAEAFF
D: -
J: TRBJ1-1
V: TRBV5-1

CDR3: CASSLAEGRTDTQYF
D: -
J: TRBJ2-3
V: TRBV7-9

CDR3: CSAPRGTGGVNEQFF
D: TRBD1
J: TRBJ2-1
V: TRBV20-1

CDR3: CASSEPPLGETDTQYF
D: -
J: TRBJ2-3
V: TRBV2

CDR3: CASRGDRAGNTIYF
D: TRBD1
J: TRBJ1-3
V: TRBV2

CDR3: CASSTGTGGRADTQYF
D: TRBD1
J: TRBJ2-3
V: TRBV5-8

CDR3: CASSRDRGLSEAFF
D: TRBD1
J: TRBJ1-1
V: TRBV6-1

CDR3: CASSVMTGNTEAFF
D: -
J: TRBJ1-1
V: TRBV9

CDR3: CASTYSTPEAATNEKLFF
D: -
J: TRBJ1-4
V: TRBV6-5

CDR3: CASSLRSGGLETQYF
D: TRBD2
J: TRBJ2-5
V: TRBV12-3/TRBV12-4

CDR3: CASSPAGRTSDGAKNIQYF
D: TRBD2
J: TRBJ2-4
V: TRBV5-5

CDR3: CASTKTDSPDEQYF
D: -
J: TRBJ2-7
V: TRBV6-1

CDR3: CSGRDAHSSQETQYF
D: -
J: TRBJ2-5
V: TRBV20-1

CDR3: CASSLPLQISYNEQFF
D: -
J: TRBJ2-1
V: TRBV7-9

CDR3: CASSLARLIRGQETQYF
D: -
J: TRBJ2-5
V: TRBV7-8

CDR3: CSARNWDRVNEQFF
D: TRBD1
J: TRBJ2-1
V: TRBV20-1

CDR3: CASRRGPNNEQFF
D: -
J: TRBJ2-1
V: TRBV11-2

CDR3: CSAPGQEPMNTEAFF
D: TRBD1
J: TRBJ1-1
V: TRBV20-1

CDR3: CSATGNTGEPFF
D: -
J: TRBJ2-2
V: TRBV20-1

CDR3: CASSYSEPSSYEQYF
D: -
J: TRBJ2-7
V: TRBV5-4

CDR3: CSAGADYEQYF
D: -
J: TRBJ2-7
V: TRBV20-1

CDR3: CASGLGQLNTEAFF
D: -
J: TRBJ1-1
V: TRBV12-5

CDR3: CASRVTGGTEAFF
D: TRBD1
J: TRBJ1-1
V: TRBV6-1

CDR3: CASSPRWSGGITDTQYF
D: TRBD2
J: TRBJ2-3
V: TRBV9

CDR3: CASIKEGGTNTGELFF
D: -
J: TRBJ2-2
V: TRBV19

CDR3: CASRETGYMNTEAFF
D: -
J: TRBJ1-1
V: TRBV12-3/TRBV12-4

CDR3: CASSQESGLAGGGELFF
D: TRBD2
J: TRBJ2-2
V: TRBV4-2

CDR3: CASTPLTAGTEAFF
D: -
J: TRBJ1-1
V: TRBV7-8